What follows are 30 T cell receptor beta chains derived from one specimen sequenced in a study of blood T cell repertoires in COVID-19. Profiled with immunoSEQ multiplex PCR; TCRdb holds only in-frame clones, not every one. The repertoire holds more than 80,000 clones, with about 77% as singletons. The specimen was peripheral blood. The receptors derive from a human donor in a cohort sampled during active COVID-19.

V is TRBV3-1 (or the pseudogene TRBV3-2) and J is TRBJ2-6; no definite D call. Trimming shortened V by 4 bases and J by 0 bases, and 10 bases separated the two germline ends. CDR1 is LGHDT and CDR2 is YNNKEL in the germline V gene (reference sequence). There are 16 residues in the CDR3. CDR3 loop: CASSPLLSSGANVLTF. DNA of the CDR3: TGTGCCAGCAGCCCTCTCCTAAGCTCTGGGGCCAACGTCCTGACTTTC.

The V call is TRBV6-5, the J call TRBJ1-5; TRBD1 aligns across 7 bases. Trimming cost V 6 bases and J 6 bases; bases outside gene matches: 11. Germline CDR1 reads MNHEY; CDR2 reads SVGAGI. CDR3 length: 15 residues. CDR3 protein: CASSADRAAVQPQHF. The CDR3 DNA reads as TGTGCCAGCAGCGCTGACAGGGCTGCGGTTCAGCCCCAGCATTTT.

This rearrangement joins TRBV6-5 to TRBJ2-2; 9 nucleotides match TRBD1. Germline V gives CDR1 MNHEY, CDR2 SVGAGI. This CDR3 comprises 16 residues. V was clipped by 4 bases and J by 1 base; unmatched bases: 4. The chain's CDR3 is CASSSRGQGNTGELFF. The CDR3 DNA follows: TGTGCCAGCAGTTCCCGGGGACAGGGGAACACCGGGGAGCTGTTTTTT.

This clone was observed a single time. Here the CDR3 reads CATSRDRGYEQYF. As DNA, the CDR3 is TGTGCCACCAGCAGAGACAGGGGCTACGAGCAGTACTTC. The chain combines TRBV15 with TRBJ2-7; D is possibly TRBD1 (6 bases). V lost 0 bases to trimming and J lost 3 bases, with 6 bases between them. Germline V CDR1 and CDR2: LNHNV, YYDKDF (reference sequence). CDR3 length: 13 amino acids.

The CDR3, as DNA: TGTGCCAGCAGCTTGGGACAGGGGATCTACGAGCAGTACTTC. This gives the protein CASSLGQGIYEQYF. The chain is built from TRBV7-9 and TRBJ2-7, with 10 bases identical to TRBD1. This CDR3 has 14 amino acids. V dropped 3 bases and J dropped 3; count of bases not matched to a gene: 2. Germline loops: CDR1 SEHNR, CDR2 FQNEAQ (reference sequence).

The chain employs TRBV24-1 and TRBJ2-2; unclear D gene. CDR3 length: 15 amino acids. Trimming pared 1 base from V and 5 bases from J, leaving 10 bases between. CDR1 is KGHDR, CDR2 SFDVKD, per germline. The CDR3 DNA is TGTGCCACCAGTGATTTTCGGCAGACTACCGGGGAGCTGTTTTTT. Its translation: CATSDFRQTTGELFF.

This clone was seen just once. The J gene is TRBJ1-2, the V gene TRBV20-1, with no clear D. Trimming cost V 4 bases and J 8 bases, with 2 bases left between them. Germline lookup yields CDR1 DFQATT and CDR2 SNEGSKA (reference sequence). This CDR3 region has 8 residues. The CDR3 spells CSAIGYTF. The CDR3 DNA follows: TGCAGTGCTATAGGCTACACCTTC.

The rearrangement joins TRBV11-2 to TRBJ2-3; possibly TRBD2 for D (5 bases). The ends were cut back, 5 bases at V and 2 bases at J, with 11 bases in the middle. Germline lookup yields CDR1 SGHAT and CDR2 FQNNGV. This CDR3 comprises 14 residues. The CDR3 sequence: CASSVNSVTDTQYF. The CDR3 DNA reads TGTGCCAGCAGCGTGAATAGCGTCACAGATACGCAGTATTTT.

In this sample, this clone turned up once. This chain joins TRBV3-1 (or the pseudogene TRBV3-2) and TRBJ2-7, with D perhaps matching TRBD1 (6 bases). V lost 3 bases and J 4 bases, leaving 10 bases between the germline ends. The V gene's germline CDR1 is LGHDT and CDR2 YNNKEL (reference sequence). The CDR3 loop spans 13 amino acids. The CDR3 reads CASSQRTVYEQYF. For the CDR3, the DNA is TGTGCCAGCAGCCAGCGGACAGTTTACGAGCAGTACTTC.

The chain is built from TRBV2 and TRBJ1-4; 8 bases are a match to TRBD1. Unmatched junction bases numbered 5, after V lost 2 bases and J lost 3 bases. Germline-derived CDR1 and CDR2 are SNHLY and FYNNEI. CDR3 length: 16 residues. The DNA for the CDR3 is TGTGCCAGCAGTGAACAGGGGGCGCGGTCTAATGAAAAACTGTTTTTT. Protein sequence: CASSEQGARSNEKLFF.

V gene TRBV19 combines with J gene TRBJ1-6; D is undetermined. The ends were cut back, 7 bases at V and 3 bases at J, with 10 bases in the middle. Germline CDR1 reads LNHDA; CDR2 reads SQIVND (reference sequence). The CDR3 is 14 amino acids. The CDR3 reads CASNDGSYNSPLHF. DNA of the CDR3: TGTGCCAGTAATGATGGGAGCTATAATTCACCCCTCCACTTT.

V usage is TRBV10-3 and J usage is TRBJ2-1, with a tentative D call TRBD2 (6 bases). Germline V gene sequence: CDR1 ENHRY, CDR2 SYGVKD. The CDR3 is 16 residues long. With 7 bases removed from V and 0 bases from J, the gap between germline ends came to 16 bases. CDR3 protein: CAINGQRANSYNEQFF. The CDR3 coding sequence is TGTGCCATCAATGGCCAGCGGGCTAACTCCTACAATGAGCAGTTCTTC.

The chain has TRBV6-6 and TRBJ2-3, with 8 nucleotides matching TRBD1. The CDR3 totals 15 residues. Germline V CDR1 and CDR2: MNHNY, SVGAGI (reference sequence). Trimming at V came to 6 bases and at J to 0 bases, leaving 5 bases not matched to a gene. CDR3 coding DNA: TGTGCCAGCAGATCAGGGGGCAGGAGCACAGATACGCAGTATTTT. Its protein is CASRSGGRSTDTQYF.

CDR3 coding DNA: TGCGCCATTTCGAGGGCGACAGGTAATTACAATGAGCAGTTCTTC. This gives the protein CAISRATGNYNEQFF. V is TRBV10-1 and J is TRBJ2-1, with TRBD1 as a possible D gene (6 bases). Germline-derived CDR1 and CDR2 are WNHNN and SYGVQD (reference sequence). V lost 10 bases to trimming and J lost 4 bases, with 20 bases between them. The CDR3 runs to 15 residues.

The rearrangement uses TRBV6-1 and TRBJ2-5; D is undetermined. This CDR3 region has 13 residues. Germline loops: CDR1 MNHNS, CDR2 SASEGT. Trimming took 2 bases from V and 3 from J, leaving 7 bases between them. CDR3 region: CASSEFPKETQYF. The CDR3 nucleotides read TGTGCCAGCAGTGAATTCCCAAAAGAGACCCAGTACTTC.

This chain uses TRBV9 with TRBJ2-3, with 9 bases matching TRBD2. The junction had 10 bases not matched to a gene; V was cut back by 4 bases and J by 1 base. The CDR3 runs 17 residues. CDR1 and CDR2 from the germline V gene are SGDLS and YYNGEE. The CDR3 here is CASSSRGASGGTDTQYF. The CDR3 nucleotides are TGTGCCAGCAGCTCGAGAGGGGCTAGCGGGGGCACAGATACGCAGTATTTT.

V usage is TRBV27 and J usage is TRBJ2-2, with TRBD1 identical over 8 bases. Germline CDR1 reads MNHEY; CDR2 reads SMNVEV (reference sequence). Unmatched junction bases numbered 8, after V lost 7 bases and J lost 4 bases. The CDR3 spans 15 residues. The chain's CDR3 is CASNGQGLPTGELFF. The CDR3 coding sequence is TGTGCCAGCAACGGACAGGGTCTTCCCACCGGGGAGCTGTTTTTT.

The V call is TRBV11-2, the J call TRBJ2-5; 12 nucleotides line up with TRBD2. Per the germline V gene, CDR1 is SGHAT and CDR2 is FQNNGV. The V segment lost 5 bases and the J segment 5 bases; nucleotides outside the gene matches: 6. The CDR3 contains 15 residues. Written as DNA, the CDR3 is TGTGCCAGCAGCCCGACTAGCGGGGGAGGTGAGACCCAGTACTTC. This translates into CASSPTSGGGETQYF.

The CDR3 region is CATSDSRGGSGGTDTQYF. The CDR3 bases are TGTGCCACCAGTGATTCCCGCGGGGGGAGCGGTGGCACAGATACGCAGTATTTT. The chain joins TRBV24-1 to TRBJ2-3, with 8 bases lining up with TRBD2. The J segment lost 1 base and the V segment lost 2 bases, leaving 10 bases of the junction unmatched. This CDR3 region has 18 residues. Germline CDR1 and CDR2: KGHDR and SFDVKD.

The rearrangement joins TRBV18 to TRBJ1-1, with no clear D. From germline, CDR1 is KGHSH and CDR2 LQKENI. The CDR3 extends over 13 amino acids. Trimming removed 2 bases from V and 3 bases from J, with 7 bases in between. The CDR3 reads CASSPSAYTEAFF. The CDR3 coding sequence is TGTGCCAGCTCACCAAGCGCCTACACTGAAGCTTTCTTT.

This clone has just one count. Here the CDR3 reads CASSSGQGLYEQYF. In DNA, the CDR3 is TGTGCCAGTAGTTCGGGACAGGGCCTCTACGAGCAGTACTTC. The genes are TRBV19 and TRBJ2-7, with 9 bases identical to TRBD1. Germline V gene data show CDR1 as LNHDA and CDR2 as SQIVND (reference sequence). V lost 5 bases to trimming and J lost 3 bases; unmatched junction nucleotides: 5. This CDR3 has 14 amino acids.

CDR3 DNA sequence: TGTGCCAGCAGTGAAGGGACACTCACTAACTATGGCTACACCTTC. It encodes CASSEGTLTNYGYTF. The rearrangement joins TRBV6-1 to TRBJ1-2; D possibly corresponds to TRBD1 (5 bases). This CDR3 is built from 15 residues. CDR1 and CDR2 from the germline V gene are MNHNS and SASEGT. Trimming took 1 base from V and 0 from J, leaving 9 bases between them.

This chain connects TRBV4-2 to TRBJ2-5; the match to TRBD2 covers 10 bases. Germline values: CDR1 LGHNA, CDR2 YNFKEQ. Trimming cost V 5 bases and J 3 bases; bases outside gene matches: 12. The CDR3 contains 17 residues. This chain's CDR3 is CASSSRAGGPLEETQYF. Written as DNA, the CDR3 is TGTGCCAGCAGCTCCAGAGCGGGAGGGCCATTGGAAGAGACCCAGTACTTC.

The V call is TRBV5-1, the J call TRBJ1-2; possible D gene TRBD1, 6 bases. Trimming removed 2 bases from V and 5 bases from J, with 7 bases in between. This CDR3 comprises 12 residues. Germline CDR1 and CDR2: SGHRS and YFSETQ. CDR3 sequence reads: CASSFRGYGYTF. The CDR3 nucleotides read TGCGCCAGCAGCTTCAGGGGATATGGCTACACCTTC. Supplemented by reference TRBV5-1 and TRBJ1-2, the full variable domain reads KAGVTQTPRYLIKTRGQQVTLSCSPISGHRSVSWYQQTPGQGLQFLFEYFSETQRNKGNFPGRFSGRQFSNSRSEMNVSTLELGDSALYLCASSFRGYGYTFGSGTRLTVV.

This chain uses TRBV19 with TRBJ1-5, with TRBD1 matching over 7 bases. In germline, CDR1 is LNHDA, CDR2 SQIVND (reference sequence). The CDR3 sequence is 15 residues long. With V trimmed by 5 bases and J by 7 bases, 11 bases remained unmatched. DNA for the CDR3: TGTGCCAGTAGTGGGGACAGAGCGGAGAGCCAGCCCCAGCATTTT. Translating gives CASSGDRAESQPQHF. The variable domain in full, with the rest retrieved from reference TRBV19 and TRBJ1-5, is DGGITQSPKYLFRKEGQNVTLSCEQNLNHDAMYWYRQDPGQGLRLIYYSQIVNDFQKGDIAEGYSVSREKKESFPLTVTSAQKNPTAFYLCASSGDRAESQPQHFGDGTRLSIL.

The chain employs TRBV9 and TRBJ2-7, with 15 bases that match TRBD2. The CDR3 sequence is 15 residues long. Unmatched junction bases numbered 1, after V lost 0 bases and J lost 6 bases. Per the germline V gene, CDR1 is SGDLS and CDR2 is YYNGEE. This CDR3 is CASSVEGLAGGEQYF. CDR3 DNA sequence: TGTGCCAGCAGCGTAGAGGGACTAGCGGGAGGCGAGCAGTACTTC.

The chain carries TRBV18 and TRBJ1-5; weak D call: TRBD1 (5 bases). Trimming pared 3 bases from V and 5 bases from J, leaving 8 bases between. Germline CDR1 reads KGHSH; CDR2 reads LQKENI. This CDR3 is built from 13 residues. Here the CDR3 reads CASSPQGYQPQHF. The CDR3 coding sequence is TGTGCCAGCTCACCCCAGGGTTATCAGCCCCAGCATTTT.

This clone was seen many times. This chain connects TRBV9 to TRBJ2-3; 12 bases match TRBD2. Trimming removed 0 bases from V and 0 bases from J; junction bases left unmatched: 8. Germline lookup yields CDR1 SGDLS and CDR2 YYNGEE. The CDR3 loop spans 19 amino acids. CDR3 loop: CASSVEGLAGGPSTDTQYF. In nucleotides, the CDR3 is TGTGCCAGCAGCGTAGAGGGGCTAGCGGGGGGGCCGAGCACAGATACGCAGTATTTT.

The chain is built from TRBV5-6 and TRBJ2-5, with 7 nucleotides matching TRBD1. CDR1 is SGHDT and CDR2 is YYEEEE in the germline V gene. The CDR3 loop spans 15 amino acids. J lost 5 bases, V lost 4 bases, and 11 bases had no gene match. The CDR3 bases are TGTGCCAGCAGCCTGGGACAGACCTACTCGGAGACCCAGTACTTC. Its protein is CASSLGQTYSETQYF.

The CDR3 region is CASSEAPGRGSGNTIYF. CDR3 DNA sequence: TGTGCCAGCAGTGAAGCCCCCGGCAGGGGCTCTGGAAACACCATATATTTT. The chain couples TRBV2 to TRBJ1-3; TRBD1 might be the D (6 bases). CDR3 size: 17 residues. Germline lookup yields CDR1 SNHLY and CDR2 FYNNEI. The germline V and J ends were trimmed by 0 bases and 0 bases, with 12 bases remaining between them.